This T cell receptor beta chain is from a study of tumor-infiltrating lymphocytes in oesophageal squamous cell carcinoma. Only a few counts were recorded for this clonotype. The CDR3 length is 15 residues. Germline values: CDR1 LNHDA, CDR2 SQIVND (reference sequence). Unmatched junction bases numbered 2, after V lost 5 bases and J lost 3 bases. TCRdb reprocessed the PCR reads via MiXCR and lists one record per CDR3 protein. The sample includes roughly 17,000 distinct CDR3 sequences, about 50% of them seen just once. The chain joins TRBV19 to TRBJ2-1; 12 bases map to TRBD2. Material: normal esophageal tissue next to the tumor. This sequence originates from a female donor with esophageal squamous cell carcinoma. The CDR3 here is CASSRLAGDYNEQFF. In DNA form, the CDR3 reads TGTGCCAGTAGTCGACTAGCGGGAGACTACAATGAGCAGTTCTTC.